Listed here are 6 T cell receptor beta chains from one sample, sequenced in a study of molecular identifiers for immune sequencing clone quantification (dated by TCRdb to between 2018 and 2020). The library was generated by PCR. Sequencing was carried out with an Illumina HiSeq 4000. TCRdb handled the public reads itself, with Q25 trimming in fastp and clone calling in MiXCR, and kept productive beta chains. For every CDR3 protein sequence, its rows merge into one entry that carries the most common genes and DNA. Here the sample has about 60,000 distinct CDR3 sequences; around 19% occur a single time. The ten largest make up 1.4% of the sample. Sequenced: naive CD8+ T cells from blood, with Jurkat cell RNA spiked in. The cell subset or site label, read with the paper, signifies: FACS-sorted CD8+CD4-CCR7+CD45RA+ naive T cells. These receptors originate from a human donor in good health. Some libraries in this study had Jurkat cell RNA spiked in.

This clonotype was found many times. This chain uses TRBV4-1 with TRBJ2-5; 7 bases line up with TRBD1. Germline V gene lookup returns CDR1 MGHRA and CDR2 YSYEKL. Trimming took 2 bases from V and 1 from J; bases not matched to a gene: 13. The CDR3 covers 18 residues. The CDR3 sequence is CASSQRRSTGVFQETQYF. The CDR3 region has the DNA TGCGCCAGCAGCCAAAGAAGAAGTACAGGGGTTTTCCAAGAGACCCAGTACTTC.

Regarding this clonotype: Being one base from a much bigger clone, this may be a read error. The V call is TRBV9, the J call TRBJ1-1; no firm D call. CDR1 and CDR2 (germline): SGDLS, YYNGEE. V lost 9 bases to trimming and J lost 1 base, with 7 bases between them. This CDR3 region has 11 residues. Here the CDR3 DNA reads TGTGCCAACGGAGGGAACACTGAAGCTTTCTTT. Translating gives CANGGNTEAFF.

At least ten counts were recorded for this clonotype. The chain recombines TRBV6-5 with TRBJ2-7, with TRBD1 identical over 9 bases. This CDR3 is 16 amino acids long. The junction had 8 bases not matched to a gene; V was cut back by 2 bases and J by 3 bases. Per germline, CDR1 MNHEY and CDR2 SVGAGI. CDR3 DNA sequence: TGTGCCAGCAGTTACGGTACCGGGACAGGGTTCTACGAGCAGTACTTC. This codes for CASSYGTGTGFYEQYF.

This chain links TRBV2 with TRBJ2-1; D perhaps matches TRBD2 (5 bases). Per germline, CDR1 SNHLY and CDR2 FYNNEI. The CDR3 extends over 15 amino acids. V was cut by 2 bases and J by 4 bases, with 12 bases left in between. CDR3 residues: CASSERLSRYNEQFF. The CDR3 DNA follows: TGTGCCAGCAGTGAACGACTATCCCGATACAATGAGCAGTTCTTC.

V usage is TRBV15 and J usage is TRBJ2-3; D may be TRBD2 (6 bases). CDR1 is LNHNV and CDR2 is YYDKDF in the germline V gene (reference sequence). V lost 0 bases and J 0 bases, leaving 22 bases between the germline ends. This CDR3 comprises 20 residues. CDR3 coding DNA: TGTGCCACCAGCAGAGAATTAACGGGAGCTACCTTTTCCAGCACAGATACGCAGTATTTT. Its protein is CATSRELTGATFSSTDTQYF. Based on the CDR3 plus reference TRBV15 and TRBJ2-3, the full variable domain is DAMVIQNPRYQVTQFGKPVTLSCSQTLNHNVMYWYQQKSSQAPKLLFHYYDKDFNNEADTPDNFQSRRPNTSFCFLDIRSPGLGDTAMYLCATSRELTGATFSSTDTQYFGPGTRLTVL.

This clonotype was seen at least ten times. The chain carries TRBV4-2 and TRBJ2-5, with D perhaps matching TRBD2 (5 bases). Trimming pared 2 bases from V and 2 bases from J, leaving 12 bases between. CDR3 length: 15 amino acids. CDR1 is LGHNA, CDR2 YNFKEQ, per germline. The CDR3 sequence is CASSQLAGAQETQYF. For the CDR3, the DNA is TGTGCCAGCAGCCAATTGGCGGGTGCGCAAGAGACCCAGTACTTC.